Presented here are 2 T cell receptor beta chains from one specimen sequenced in a study of blood T cell repertoires in COVID-19. Only in-frame clones appear in the TCRdb table, and some are missing; sequencing was by immunoSEQ multiplex PCR. The table records some 68,000 clones, roughly nine tenths of them present only once. Sequences were obtained from peripheral blood. The source of these receptors is a man aged 50 to 59 with active COVID-19.

The rearrangement uses TRBV28 and TRBJ1-2; possible D gene TRBD1, 6 bases. V was trimmed by 3 bases and J by 9 bases, leaving 20 bases between them. The length of the CDR3 is 15 residues. In germline, CDR1 is MDHEN, CDR2 SYDVKM. The CDR3: CASSFGGPSFNSYTF. The CDR3 DNA sequence: TGTGCCAGCAGTTTCGGGGGGCCTTCTTTTAATAGCTACACCTTC.

The chain joins TRBV7-3 to TRBJ2-5; 9 nucleotides match TRBD1. Germline V gives CDR1 SGHTA, CDR2 FQGTGA. V lost 6 bases to trimming and J lost 5 bases; unmatched junction nucleotides: 7. The CDR3 has 14 amino acids. The CDR3 region is CASSPGQGRETQYF. The CDR3 bases are TGTGCCAGCAGTCCCGGACAGGGGAGGGAGACCCAGTACTTC.